These T cell receptor beta chains were read from a single sample in a study of T cell repertoires in cytomegalovirus infection. TCRdb re-called the reads with MiXCR, one entry per CDR3 protein. The sample yields a few hundred thousand distinct CDR3 sequences, about a sixth seen once. Source material: PBMCs. All receptors come from a human donor in good health (CMV status not recorded). Some clones in this sample may be carry-over from other donors' samples. Each CDR3 is given with its conserved first and last residue. The order of the fields is J gene, V gene, CDR3 protein.

j_gene: TRBJ2-3; v_gene: TRBV6-1; CDR3aa: CASSEGSLDTQYF
j_gene: TRBJ2-1; v_gene: TRBV19; CDR3aa: CASNPRWGGNNEQFF
j_gene: TRBJ1-5; v_gene: TRBV7-2; CDR3aa: CASSFDGSNQPQHF
j_gene: TRBJ1-1; v_gene: TRBV7-2; CDR3aa: CASSTGVGMNTEAFF
j_gene: TRBJ2-5; v_gene: TRBV20-1; CDR3aa: CSAWNLASGGQKETQYF
j_gene: TRBJ1-3; v_gene: TRBV4-3; CDR3aa: CASSRGRQGITGNTIYF
j_gene: TRBJ1-4; v_gene: TRBV24-1; CDR3aa: CATSDTRDYGEKLFF
j_gene: TRBJ2-7; v_gene: TRBV7-2; CDR3aa: CASSPSGGAYEQYF
j_gene: TRBJ1-2; v_gene: TRBV12-3/TRBV12-4; CDR3aa: CASNLSDRGRGGYTF
j_gene: TRBJ1-4; v_gene: TRBV28; CDR3aa: CASSLTLGRPTNEKLFF
j_gene: TRBJ1-2; v_gene: TRBV7-2; CDR3aa: CASSSQGQGYGYTF
j_gene: TRBJ2-3; v_gene: TRBV5-1; CDR3aa: CASSSASGAADTQYF
j_gene: TRBJ2-7; v_gene: TRBV7-9; CDR3aa: CASSLLADSYEQYF
j_gene: TRBJ2-3; v_gene: TRBV7-2; CDR3aa: CASRRTSAYTDTQYF
j_gene: TRBJ2-7; v_gene: TRBV11-2; CDR3aa: CASSSTTGAGRSEQYF
j_gene: TRBJ2-5; v_gene: TRBV7-9; CDR3aa: CASSLQVGGGETQYF
j_gene: TRBJ2-1; v_gene: TRBV7-2; CDR3aa: CASSPDRGGEQFF
j_gene: TRBJ2-1; v_gene: TRBV20-1; CDR3aa: CSGGTGGNEQFF
j_gene: TRBJ2-1; v_gene: TRBV5-4; CDR3aa: CASSLGGSGGPGEQFF
j_gene: TRBJ2-3; v_gene: TRBV29-1; CDR3aa: CSVVTTRTLRTDTQYF